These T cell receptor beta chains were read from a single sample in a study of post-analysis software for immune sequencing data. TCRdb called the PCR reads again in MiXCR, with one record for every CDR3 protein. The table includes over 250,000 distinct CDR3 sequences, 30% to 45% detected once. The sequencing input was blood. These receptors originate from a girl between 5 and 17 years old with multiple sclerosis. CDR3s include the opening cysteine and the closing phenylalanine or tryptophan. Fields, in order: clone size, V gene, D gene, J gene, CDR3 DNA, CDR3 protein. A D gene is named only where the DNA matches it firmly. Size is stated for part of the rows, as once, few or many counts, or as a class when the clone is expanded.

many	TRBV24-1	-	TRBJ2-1	TGTGCCACCAAAGGGCGATCCAGCCATGAGCAGTTCTTC	CATKGRSSHEQFF
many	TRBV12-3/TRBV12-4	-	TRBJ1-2	TGTGCCAGCAGTTCCCACCTCGGGTCTAACTATGGCTACACCTTC	CASSSHLGSNYGYTF
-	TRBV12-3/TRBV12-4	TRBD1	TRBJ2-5	TGTGCCAGCAGTCCCTGGACAGGGAAGGTAATCGAGACCCAGTACTTC	CASSPWTGKVIETQYF
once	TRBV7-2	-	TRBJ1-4	TGTGCCAGCAGCTCGTTCCTGCTTGCCGCAACTAATGAAAAACTGTTTTTT	CASSSFLLAATNEKLFF
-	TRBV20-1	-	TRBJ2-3	TGCAGTGCTAGAGGTGGCGGAGTGGGTACAGATACGCAGTATTTT	CSARGGGVGTDTQYF
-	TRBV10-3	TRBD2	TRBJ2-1	TGTGCCATCAATAGCGGGGACTCCTACAATGAGCAGTTCTTC	CAINSGDSYNEQFF
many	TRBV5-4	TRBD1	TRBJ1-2	TGTGCCAGCAGCTGGGACAGGGGGTCGAGTGGCTACACCTTC	CASSWDRGSSGYTF
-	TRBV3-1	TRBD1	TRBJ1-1	TGTGCCAGCAGCTACAGACAGGGGATGAACACTGAAGCTTTCTTT	CASSYRQGMNTEAFF
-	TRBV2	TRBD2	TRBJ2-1	TGTGCCAGGGGGACTAGCGGAAGCCTTATGGGTGAGCAGTTCTTC	CARGTSGSLMGEQFF
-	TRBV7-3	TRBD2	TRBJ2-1	TGTGCCAGCAGCTTAATGGCTAGCGGGGCTCACAATGAGCAGTTCTTC	CASSLMASGAHNEQFF
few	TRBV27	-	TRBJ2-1	TGTGCCAGCGGGGGGGCACTTCTTAATGAGCAGTTCTTC	CASGGALLNEQFF
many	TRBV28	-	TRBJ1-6	TGTGCCAGCAACTGGGATAATTCACCCCTCCACTTT	CASNWDNSPLHF
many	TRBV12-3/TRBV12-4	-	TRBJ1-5	TGTGCCAGCAGTTTTGGTGACAGGCCCAATCAGCCCCAGCATTTT	CASSFGDRPNQPQHF
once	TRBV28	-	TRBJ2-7	TGTGCCAGCAGTTCCCCGGATGAGCAGTACTTC	CASSSPDEQYF
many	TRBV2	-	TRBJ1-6	TGTGCCAGCATCGGAACTTACTCCTATAATTCACCCCTCCACTTT	CASIGTYSYNSPLHF
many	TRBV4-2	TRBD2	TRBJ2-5	TGTGCCAGCAGCCAAGCCCTGAGAAAGGGAGGGGAGACCCAGTACTTC	CASSQALRKGGETQYF
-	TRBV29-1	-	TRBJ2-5	TGCAGCGTTGAAGGGCTTTACCAAGAGACCCAGTACTTC	CSVEGLYQETQYF
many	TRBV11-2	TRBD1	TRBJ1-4	TGTGCCAGCAGCTTATCGGGGACAGGGAAGGAAAAACTGTTTTTT	CASSLSGTGKEKLFF
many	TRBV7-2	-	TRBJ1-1	TGTGCCAGCAGCTTAAGCAGGCTCCGGGGGACTGAAGCTTTCTTT	CASSLSRLRGTEAFF
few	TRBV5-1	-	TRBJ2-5	TGCGCCAGCAGCCTATATACAGGGCCAGAGACCCAGTACTTC	CASSLYTGPETQYF
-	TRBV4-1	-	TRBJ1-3	TGCGCCAGCAGCCAAGGTTCGGGAAGCTCTGGAAACACCATATATTTT	CASSQGSGSSGNTIYF
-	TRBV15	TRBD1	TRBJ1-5	TGTGCCACCAGCAGATCGGGACAGAACAATCAGCCCCAGCATTTT	CATSRSGQNNQPQHF
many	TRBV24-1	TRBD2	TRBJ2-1	TGTGCCACCAGTCCACGAGGACTAGCGAGCTACAATGAGCAGTTCTTC	CATSPRGLASYNEQFF
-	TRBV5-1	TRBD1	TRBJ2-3	TGCGCCAGCAGCTTGGACCGGGACAGACGTAGCACAGATACGCAGTATTTT	CASSLDRDRRSTDTQYF
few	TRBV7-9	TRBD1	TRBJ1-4	TGTGCCAGCAGCTCCGGTGTGACAGGGGAAAGTGAAAAACTGTTTTTT	CASSSGVTGESEKLFF
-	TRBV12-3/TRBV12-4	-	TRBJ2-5	TGTGCCAGCAGTTTAGGCGACCTACAAGAGACCCAGTACTTC	CASSLGDLQETQYF
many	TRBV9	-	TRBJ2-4	TGTGCCAGCAGCGATCCTAAGAGGAATCTAGCCAAAAACATTCAGTACTTC	CASSDPKRNLAKNIQYF
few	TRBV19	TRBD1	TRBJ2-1	TGTGCCAGTAGTACGGACGGACAGGACACCTACAATGAGCAGTTCTTC	CASSTDGQDTYNEQFF
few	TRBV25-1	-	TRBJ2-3	TGTGCCAGCAGTCCCTCGGGACTTCCCCTGGATACGCAGTATTTT	CASSPSGLPLDTQYF
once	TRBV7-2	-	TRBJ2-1	TGTGCCAGCAGCTTAGTGACCAGACACCTAGAAGACAATGAGCAGTTCTTC	CASSLVTRHLEDNEQFF
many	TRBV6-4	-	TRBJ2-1	TGTGCCAGCAGTGATTCCGCGAGGTCCTCCTACAATGAGCAGTTCTTC	CASSDSARSSYNEQFF
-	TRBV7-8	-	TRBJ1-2	TGTGCCAGCAGCTTAGTCTGGCCTTCGGGAGGCTACACCTTC	CASSLVWPSGGYTF
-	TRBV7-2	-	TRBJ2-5	TGTGCCAGCAGCACGGAGTCAGACCAAGAGACCCAGTACTTC	CASSTESDQETQYF
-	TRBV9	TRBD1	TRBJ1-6	TGTGCCAGCAGCCCAACCGGGACAGGGGTGTCACCCCCCCACTTT	CASSPTGTGVSPPHF
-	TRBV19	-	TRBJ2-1	TGTGCCAGTAGTATCGGGCCGGGGCGTGGGAATGAGCAGTTCTTC	CASSIGPGRGNEQFF
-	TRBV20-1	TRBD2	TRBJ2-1	TGCAGTGCTAGCCATAGCGGGGGGGCGTCCTACAATGAGCAGTTCTTC	CSASHSGGASYNEQFF